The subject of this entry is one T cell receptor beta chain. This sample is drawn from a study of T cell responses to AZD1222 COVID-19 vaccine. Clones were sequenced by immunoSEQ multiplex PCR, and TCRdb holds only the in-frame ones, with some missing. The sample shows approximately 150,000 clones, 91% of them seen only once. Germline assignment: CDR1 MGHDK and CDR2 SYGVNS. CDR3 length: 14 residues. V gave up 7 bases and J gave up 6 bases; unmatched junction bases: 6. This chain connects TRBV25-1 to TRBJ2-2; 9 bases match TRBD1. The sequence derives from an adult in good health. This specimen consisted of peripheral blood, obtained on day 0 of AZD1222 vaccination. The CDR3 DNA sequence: TGTGCCAGCACTAGGACAGGGGAGGCCGGGGAGCTGTTTTTT. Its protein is CASTRTGEAGELFF. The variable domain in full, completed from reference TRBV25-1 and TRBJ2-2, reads EADIYQTPRYLVIGTGKKITLECSQTMGHDKMYWYQQDPGMELHLIHYSYGVNSTEKGDLSSESTVSRIRTEHFPLTLESARPSHTSQYLCASTRTGEAGELFFGEGSRLTVL.